The source of this T cell receptor (beta chain) is a study of chemoradiotherapy in HPV16-positive cancers. Assay: immunoSEQ multiplex PCR; the TCRdb copy retains only in-frame clones and omits some. The sample has about 12,000 clones; approximately 85% are singletons. Trimming took 0 bases from V and 0 from J, leaving 8 bases between them. There are 16 residues in the CDR3. Germline V lookup: CDR1 LNHDA, CDR2 SQIVND (reference sequence). Material: blood, obtained from a patient who underwent chemoradiotherapy. The rearrangement links TRBV19 to TRBJ1-4, with D perhaps TRBD1 (6 bases). The TCR comes from a human donor with HPV-associated anogenital cancer. CDR3 in DNA: TGTGCCAGTAGTATAGATCACAGGGCAACTAATGAAAAACTGTTTTTT. This encodes CASSIDHRATNEKLFF. Combining the CDR3 with reference TRBV19 and TRBJ1-4 gives the whole variable domain DGGITQSPKYLFRKEGQNVTLSCEQNLNHDAMYWYRQDPGQGLRLIYYSQIVNDFQKGDIAEGYSVSREKKESFPLTVTSAQKNPTAFYLCASSIDHRATNEKLFFGSGTQLSVL.